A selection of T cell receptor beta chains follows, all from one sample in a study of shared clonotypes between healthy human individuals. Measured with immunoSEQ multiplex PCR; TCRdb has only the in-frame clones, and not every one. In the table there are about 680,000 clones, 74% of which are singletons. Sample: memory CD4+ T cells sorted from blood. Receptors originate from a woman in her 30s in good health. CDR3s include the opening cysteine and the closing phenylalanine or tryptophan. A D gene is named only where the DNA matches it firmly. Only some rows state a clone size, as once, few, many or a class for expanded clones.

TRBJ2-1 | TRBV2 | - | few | TGTGCCAGCAGTGACTGGCTACAGTACAATGAGCAGTTCTTC | CASSDWLQYNEQFF
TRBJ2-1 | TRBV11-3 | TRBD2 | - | TGTGCCAGCAGCTATAGCGGGAGGGCCTACAATGAGCAGTTCTTC | CASSYSGRAYNEQFF
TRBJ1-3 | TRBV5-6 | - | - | TGTGCCAGCAGCTTGTACCCGACAGCGCGCTCTGGAAACACCATATATTTT | CASSLYPTARSGNTIYF
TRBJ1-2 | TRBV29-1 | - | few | TGCAGCGTTGTGCGGACTAACTATGGCTACACCTTC | CSVVRTNYGYTF
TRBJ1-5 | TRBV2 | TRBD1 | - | TGTGCCAGCAGTGACGGGACAGTCAATCAGCCCCAGCATTTT | CASSDGTVNQPQHF
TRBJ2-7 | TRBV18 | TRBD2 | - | TGTGCCAGCTCACTGCTAGCGGGAGGGTACGAGCAGTACTTC | CASSLLAGGYEQYF
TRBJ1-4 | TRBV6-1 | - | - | TGTGCCAGCAGTGGTGAGGTTTTGCAGGGAATAGAAAAACTGTTTTTT | CASSGEVLQGIEKLFF
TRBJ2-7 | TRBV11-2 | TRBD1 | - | TGTGCCAGCAGCCGCGGACGGGACAGGGGGCCCGAGCAGTACTTC | CASSRGRDRGPEQYF
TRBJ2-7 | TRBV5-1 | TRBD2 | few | TGCGCCAGCAGCTCTAGGACTAGCGGGAGCTACGAGCAGTACTTC | CASSSRTSGSYEQYF
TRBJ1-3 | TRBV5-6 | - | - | TGTGCCAGCAGCCCGGGCTTAATAAGTGGAAACACCATATATTTT | CASSPGLISGNTIYF
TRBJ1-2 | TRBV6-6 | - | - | TGTGCCAGCAGCCGCGGGCAGGGGTCTGGCTACACCTTC | CASSRGQGSGYTF
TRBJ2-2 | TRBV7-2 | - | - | TGTGCCAGCACCTTAGTGTGGGTTCCTAACACCGGGGAGCTGTTTTTT | CASTLVWVPNTGELFF
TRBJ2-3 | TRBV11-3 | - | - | TGTGCCAGCAGCTTAAGGTGGGCAGATACGCAGTATTTT | CASSLRWADTQYF
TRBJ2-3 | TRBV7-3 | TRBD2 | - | TGTGCCAGCAGCTTAAAGCCTAGCGGAGGACGACAACTCAGCACAGATACGCAGTATTTT | CASSLKPSGGRQLSTDTQYF
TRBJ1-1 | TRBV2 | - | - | TGTGCCAGCATGTCCTGGGGGGGCACTGAAGCTTTCTTT | CASMSWGGTEAFF
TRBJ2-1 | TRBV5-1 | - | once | TGCGCCAGCAGCTTGGTCCCGGCAGCTCAATACAATGAGCAGTTCTTC | CASSLVPAAQYNEQFF
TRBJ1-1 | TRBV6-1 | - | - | TGTGCCAGCCCAGAGCAGCCGAACACTGAAGCTTTCTTT | CASPEQPNTEAFF
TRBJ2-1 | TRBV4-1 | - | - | TGCGCCAGCAGCCAAAATCCGCCTGAACAGGAGCCCTACAATGAGCAGTTCTTC | CASSQNPPEQEPYNEQFF
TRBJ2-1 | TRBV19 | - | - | TGTGCCAGCACCCTCGACTATCCCTACAATGAGCAGTTCTTC | CASTLDYPYNEQFF
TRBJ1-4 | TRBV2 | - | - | TGTGCCAGCAGACTGTCCTCAACTAATGAAAAACTGTTTTTT | CASRLSSTNEKLFF
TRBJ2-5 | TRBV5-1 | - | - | TGCGCCAGCAGCCACCCGGGACAAACCCAAGAGACCCAGTACTTC | CASSHPGQTQETQYF
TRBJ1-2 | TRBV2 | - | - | TGTGCCAGCAGTGGGGGCGGAACTTATGGCTACACCTTC | CASSGGGTYGYTF
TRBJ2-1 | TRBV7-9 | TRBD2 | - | TGTGCCAGCAGCTTACCGAGCGGGAGAGTCAATGAGCAGTTCTTC | CASSLPSGRVNEQFF
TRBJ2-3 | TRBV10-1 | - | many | TGCGCCAGCAGTGATTTCATACAGGGTCCGGCAGATACGCAGTATTTT | CASSDFIQGPADTQYF
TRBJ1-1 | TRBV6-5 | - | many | TGTGCCAGCAGTTACTCGATGAACACTGAAGCTTTCTTT | CASSYSMNTEAFF
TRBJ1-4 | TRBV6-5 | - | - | TGTGCCAGCAGTTACCAAGGACGGACTCTGAATGAAAAACTGTTTTTT | CASSYQGRTLNEKLFF
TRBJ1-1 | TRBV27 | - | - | TGTGCCAGCAGTTTATTGGGGCAGGGAATTGCTGAAGCTTTCTTT | CASSLLGQGIAEAFF
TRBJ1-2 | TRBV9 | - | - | TGTGCCAGCAGCGTATACGCGGGGCAGGGAGGGCATGGCTACACCTTC | CASSVYAGQGGHGYTF
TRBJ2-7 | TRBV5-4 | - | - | TGTGCCAGCAGCTTGGGCAGGTCCTACGAGCAGTACTTC | CASSLGRSYEQYF
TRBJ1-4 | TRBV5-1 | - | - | TGCGCCAGCAGCGACGGGGGTTTGGAAAAACTGTTTTTT | CASSDGGLEKLFF
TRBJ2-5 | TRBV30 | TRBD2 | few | TGTGCCTGGAGTAGGGCGGGAGGCTGGCAAGAGACCCAGTACTTC | CAWSRAGGWQETQYF
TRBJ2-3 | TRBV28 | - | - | TGTGCCAGCAGTTTCCCCACATCTGGCACAGATACGCAGTATTTT | CASSFPTSGTDTQYF
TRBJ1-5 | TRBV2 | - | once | TGTGCCAGCAAGGGGGTTTCAAATCAGCCCCAGCATTTT | CASKGVSNQPQHF
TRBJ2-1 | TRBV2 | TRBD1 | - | TGTGCCATCCGCCGGGACAGCGACAATGAGCAGTTCTTC | CAIRRDSDNEQFF
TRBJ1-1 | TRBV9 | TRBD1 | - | TGTGCCAGCAGCCCGCGGACAGGAGTCCCTGAAGCTTTCTTT | CASSPRTGVPEAFF
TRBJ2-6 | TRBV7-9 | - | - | TGTGCCAGCAGCCAGGGAACTGGGGCCAACGTCCTGACTTTC | CASSQGTGANVLTF
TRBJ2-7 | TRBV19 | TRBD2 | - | TGTGCCAGTAGTATAGGAACTAGCGCGTCCTACGAGCAGTACTTC | CASSIGTSASYEQYF
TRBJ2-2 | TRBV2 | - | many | TGTGCCAGCAGCCAGCGGGCGTCGTTCACCGGGGAGCTGTTTTTT | CASSQRASFTGELFF
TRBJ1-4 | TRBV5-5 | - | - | TGTGCCAGCAGCTTACAGGGAAAGAATGAAAAACTGTTTTTT | CASSLQGKNEKLFF
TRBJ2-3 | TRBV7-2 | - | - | TGTGCCAGCAGCTCCTCAGCGGGCCCTGTTGGAAGGAGGCAGTATTTT | CASSSSAGPVGRRQYF
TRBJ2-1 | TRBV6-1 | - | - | TGTGCCAGCAGTGGCGGACCGAGGGGTAGCTCCTACAATGAGCAGTTCTTC | CASSGGPRGSSYNEQFF
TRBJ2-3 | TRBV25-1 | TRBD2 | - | TGTGCCAGCAGTGATAGCGGGGATTCTACTAGCACAGATACGCAGTATTTT | CASSDSGDSTSTDTQYF
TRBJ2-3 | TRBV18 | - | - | TGTGCCAGCTCACCGACCCTGGAGAGCACAGATACGCAGTATTTT | CASSPTLESTDTQYF
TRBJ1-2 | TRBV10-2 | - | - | TGCGCCAGCAGTGAGAGGGGTAACTATGGCTACACCTTC | CASSERGNYGYTF
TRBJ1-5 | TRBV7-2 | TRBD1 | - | TGTGCCAGCAGACAGGGGGCTTACCCGGACCAGCCCCAGCATTTT | CASRQGAYPDQPQHF
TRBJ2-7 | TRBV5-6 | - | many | TGTGCCAGCAGCTTGGGCAACACCTACGAGCAGTACTTC | CASSLGNTYEQYF
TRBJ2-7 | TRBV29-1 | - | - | TGCAGCGTCCTAGACAGCAACGCCTACGAGCAGTACTTC | CSVLDSNAYEQYF
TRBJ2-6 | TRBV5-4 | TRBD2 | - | TGTGCCAGCAGCTTGTGGGGTGGACTAGCGGTTCTCTCTGGGGCCAACGTCCTGACTTTC | CASSLWGGLAVLSGANVLTF
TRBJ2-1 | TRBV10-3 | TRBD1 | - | TGTGCCATCGCGAAGGCGGGACAGGTCCTCAATGAGCAGTTCTTC | CAIAKAGQVLNEQFF
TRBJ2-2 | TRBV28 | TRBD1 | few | TGTGCCAGCAGTGACAGGGGGATGTCCGGGGAGCTGTTTTTT | CASSDRGMSGELFF